One and the same sample provided the 27 T cell receptor beta chains below, sequenced in a study of blood T cell repertoires in COVID-19. Produced via immunoSEQ multiplex PCR; TCRdb's table is partial and in-frame only. The table lists roughly 280,000 clones, 86% of them singletons. The specimen sequenced was peripheral blood. These receptors all come from a man aged 35 to 55 with active or convalescent COVID-19.

The chain is built from TRBV27 and TRBJ2-5, with 8 bases aligning to TRBD1. Germline assignment: CDR1 MNHEY and CDR2 SMNVEV (reference sequence). The CDR3 consists of 14 residues. With V trimmed by 5 bases and J by 2 bases, 4 bases remained unmatched. This chain's CDR3 is CASSPWTGQETQYF. CDR3 in DNA: TGTGCCAGCAGTCCCTGGACAGGGCAAGAGACCCAGTACTTC.

This clone was counted once. The V and J genes are TRBV11-2 and TRBJ2-4; TRBD2 might be the D (6 bases). In germline, CDR1 is SGHAT, CDR2 FQNNGV. The CDR3 contains 15 residues. V was cut by 8 bases and J by 3 bases, with 17 bases left in between. CDR3 residues: CASSRELGVKNIQYF. DNA of the CDR3: TGTGCCAGCTCTCGGGAGCTAGGCGTCAAAAACATTCAGTACTTC.

The chain recombines TRBV10-3 with TRBJ1-2; TRBD1 aligns across 10 bases. V lost 2 bases and J lost 7; bases outside the gene matches: 4. CDR1 is ENHRY, CDR2 SYGVKD, per germline. This CDR3 region has 14 residues. The CDR3 coding sequence is TGTGCCATCAGTGAGCCTGGGACAGGGGTTGGCTACACCTTC. This codes for CAISEPGTGVGYTF.

V gene TRBV27 combines with J gene TRBJ2-1, with a tentative D call TRBD2 (6 bases). With 5 bases removed from V and 2 bases from J, the gap between germline ends came to 19 bases. The CDR3 is 17 residues long. Germline V gene sequence: CDR1 MNHEY, CDR2 SMNVEV (reference sequence). CDR3 amino acids: CASSPRTGVGPYNEQFF. The DNA of the CDR3 is TGTGCCAGCAGTCCCCGGACGGGAGTGGGTCCCTACAATGAGCAGTTCTTC.

This clone was seen only a few times. The V call is TRBV6-1, the J call TRBJ1-6, with D tentatively TRBD1 (6 bases). V dropped 2 bases and J dropped 9 bases, with 14 bases sitting between them. This CDR3 comprises 15 residues. The V gene's germline CDR1 is MNHNS and CDR2 SASEGT. CDR3 nucleotides: TGTGCCAGCAGTGAAAACAGGGCGACCAGTTCACCCCTCCACTTT. Protein sequence: CASSENRATSSPLHF.

This rearrangement joins TRBV10-3 to TRBJ2-7, with TRBD1 matching 8 bases. The ends lost 7 bases at V and 0 bases at J; junction bases unmatched: 5. The CDR3 has 14 amino acids. Germline loops: CDR1 ENHRY, CDR2 SYGVKD. The CDR3 coding sequence is TGTGCCATCACCCGGACAGGGAGCTCCTACGAGCAGTACTTC. Translated, it gives CAITRTGSSYEQYF.

A note on this clone: The same CDR3 also results from other DNA sequences found in this sample. V gene TRBV5-1 combines with J gene TRBJ1-5; unclear D gene. V was trimmed by 4 bases and J by 2 bases, leaving 10 bases between them. In germline, CDR1 is SGHRS, CDR2 YFSETQ. There are 14 residues in the CDR3. The CDR3 coding sequence is TGCGCCAGCAGCCCTGGGCAGGGCAATCAGCCCCAGCATTTT. It translates to CASSPGQGNQPQHF.

V gene TRBV5-1 combines with J gene TRBJ2-7; D might be TRBD1 (6 bases). This CDR3 has 12 residues. Germline CDR1 reads SGHRS; CDR2 reads YFSETQ. With 4 bases removed from V and 3 bases from J, the gap between germline ends came to 8 bases. The CDR3 nucleotides read TGCGCCAGCAGCACAGGGCACTACGAGCAGTACTTC. Encoded protein: CASSTGHYEQYF.

V gene TRBV15 combines with J gene TRBJ1-1; 7 positions agree with TRBD1. V lost 1 base to trimming and J lost 1 base; unmatched junction nucleotides: 3. The germline CDR1 and CDR2 sequences are LNHNV and YYDKDF (reference sequence). The CDR3 is 15 residues long. The CDR3 spells CATSRVAGGNTEAFF. The CDR3 nucleotides read TGTGCCACCAGCAGAGTCGCAGGGGGGAACACTGAAGCTTTCTTT.

V gene TRBV12-3 or TRBV12-4 combines with J gene TRBJ1-1, with 7 bases aligning to TRBD1. J was trimmed by 6 bases and V by 6 bases; bases with no gene match: 7. The CDR3 consists of 13 residues. The CDR3 protein is CASSQGGRAEAFF. The CDR3 DNA reads as TGTGCCAGCAGCCAGGGGGGCAGGGCTGAAGCTTTCTTT.

This sequence joins TRBV20-1 and TRBJ1-1; D is unclear. The germline V gene has CDR1 DFQATT and CDR2 SNEGSKA (reference sequence). Trimming left V 3 bases short and J 1 base short, with 6 bases between. CDR3 length: 12 residues. CDR3 nucleotide sequence: TGCAGTGCTAGTTCACAGAACACTGAAGCTTTCTTT. It codes for CSASSQNTEAFF.

This clone was found once. The chain joins TRBV1 to TRBJ1-5. TRBV1 represents a pseudogene. The CDR3 consists of 14 residues. This chain's CDR3 is CTSGSGFRDQPQHF. CDR3 sequence (DNA): TGCACCAGCGGGTCTGGGTTTCGGGATCAGCCCCAGCATTTT.

The rearrangement joins TRBV27 to TRBJ2-3; D is uncertain. The CDR3 is made up of 14 amino acids. Deletions cut 8 bases from V and 0 bases from J, with 12 bases between. CDR1 is MNHEY and CDR2 is SMNVEV in the germline V gene (reference sequence). The CDR3 is CASRHELSTDTQYF. The CDR3 DNA reads TGTGCCAGCCGTCATGAACTTAGCACAGATACGCAGTATTTT.

J is TRBJ1-3 and V is TRBV7-6; D might be TRBD1 (6 bases). The CDR3 is 15 residues long. V lost 3 bases to trimming and J lost 4 bases, with 13 bases between them. Germline V lookup: CDR1 SGHVS, CDR2 FNYEAQ. The CDR3 loop reads CASSLGGAEGNTIYF. The CDR3 coding sequence is TGTGCCAGCAGCTTGGGGGGGGCGGAAGGAAACACCATATATTTT. Drawing the rest from reference TRBV7-6 and TRBJ1-3, the complete variable domain is GAGVSQSPRYKVTKRGQDVALRCDPISGHVSLYWYRQALGQGPEFLTYFNYEAQQDKSGLPNDRFSAERPEGSISTLTIQRTEQRDSAMYRCASSLGGAEGNTIYFGEGSWLTVV.

The chain recombines TRBV19 with TRBJ1-2, with D uncertain. CDR1 is LNHDA and CDR2 is SQIVND in the germline V gene (reference sequence). V gave up 3 bases and J gave up 2 bases, with 7 bases separating them. The CDR3 length is 13 residues. The CDR3 here is CASSIQENYGYTF. CDR3 bases: TGTGCCAGTAGTATTCAGGAAAACTATGGCTACACCTTC.

The chain combines TRBV28 with TRBJ1-5; D is unclear. Germline V gene sequence: CDR1 MDHEN, CDR2 SYDVKM. The CDR3 covers 12 residues. With 10 bases removed from V and 0 bases from J, the gap between germline ends came to 7 bases. The CDR3: CATGSSNQPQHF. In DNA form, the CDR3 reads TGTGCCACCGGGAGTAGCAATCAGCCCCAGCATTTT.

The chain has TRBV28 and TRBJ1-1, with D possibly being TRBD1 (6 bases). This CDR3 has 16 residues. Trimming shortened V by 6 bases and J by 10 bases, and 27 bases separated the two germline ends. Per germline, CDR1 MDHEN and CDR2 SYDVKM. CDR3 sequence: CASSPRDATGIVGAFF. In DNA form, the CDR3 reads TGTGCCAGCAGCCCTCGGGACGCTACAGGGATTGTCGGAGCTTTCTTT. Complete variable domain (other parts from reference TRBV28 and TRBJ1-1): DVKVTQSSRYLVKRTGEKVFLECVQDMDHENMFWYRQDPGLGLRLIYFSYDVKMKEKGDIPEGYSVSREKKERFSLILESASTNQTSMYLCASSPRDATGIVGAFFGQGTRLTVV.

The J gene is TRBJ2-7, the V gene TRBV24-1, with TRBD1 matching 10 bases. CDR3 length: 16 residues. Germline lookup yields CDR1 KGHDR and CDR2 SFDVKD. V dropped 2 bases and J dropped 0; count of bases not matched to a gene: 3. Here the CDR3 DNA reads TGTGCCACCAGTGATTCGACAGGGGGCCCCTCCTACGAGCAGTACTTC. Protein product: CATSDSTGGPSYEQYF.

The chain combines TRBV5-6 with TRBJ2-3; the match to TRBD2 covers 11 bases. This CDR3 comprises 17 residues. V was clipped by 3 bases and J by 4 bases; unmatched bases: 10. Germline V gene sequence: CDR1 SGHDT, CDR2 YYEEEE. CDR3 DNA: TGTGCCAGCAGCTGGATATTAGCGGGGGGGCTGTCAGATACGCAGTATTTT. Amino acid sequence: CASSWILAGGLSDTQYF.

The rearrangement joins TRBV6-5 to TRBJ2-7; 9 bases are shared with TRBD1. This CDR3 contains 13 residues. Germline lookup yields CDR1 MNHEY and CDR2 SVGAGI. V lost 7 bases and J lost 5; bases outside the gene matches: 6. The CDR3 is CASNPGQGHEQYF. The CDR3 DNA sequence: TGTGCCAGCAATCCGGGACAGGGCCACGAGCAGTACTTC.

This clone has just one count. The V and J genes are TRBV5-4 and TRBJ2-6; D uncertain. The germline CDR1 and CDR2 sequences are SGHNT and YYREEE (reference sequence). Trimming removed 4 bases at V and 4 bases at J, with 9 bases between. The CDR3 runs to 14 residues. The CDR3 here is CASSRGPGANVLTF. CDR3 coding DNA: TGTGCCAGCAGCCGAGGTCCCGGGGCCAACGTCCTGACTTTC.

This chain uses TRBV11-2 with TRBJ2-1; D perhaps matches TRBD2 (5 bases). The germline gives CDR1 SGHAT, CDR2 FQNNGV. The ends were cut back, 1 base at V and 6 bases at J, with 16 bases in the middle. This CDR3 has 16 residues. DNA for the CDR3: TGTGCCAGCAGCTTAGTTGTCCAGGCCGGGATCAATGAGCAGTTCTTC. Translating it yields CASSLVVQAGINEQFF.

This clone appeared many times. This sample includes further DNA sequences coding for the same CDR3. This chain links TRBV5-1 with TRBJ2-1; tentatively, D is TRBD2 (5 bases). The CDR3 loop spans 16 amino acids. CDR1 SGHRS and CDR2 YFSETQ come from the germline V gene. Trimming removed 0 bases from V and 0 bases from J, with 10 bases in between. CDR3 residues: CASSLVLGSSYNEQFF. Written as DNA, the CDR3 is TGCGCCAGCAGCTTGGTTTTGGGGAGCTCCTACAATGAGCAGTTCTTC.

The rearrangement links TRBV30 to TRBJ1-6; 7 bases line up with TRBD1. Trimming at V came to 6 bases and at J to 10 bases, leaving 6 bases not matched to a gene. Germline assignment: CDR1 GTSNPN and CDR2 SVGIG (reference sequence). CDR3 length: 12 residues. CDR3 loop: CACRQGESPLHF. CDR3 nucleotide sequence: TGTGCCTGTAGACAGGGAGAGTCACCCCTCCACTTT.

The rearrangement links TRBV5-4 to TRBJ1-1, with TRBD1 matching 9 bases. CDR3 length equals 15 residues. V was clipped by 2 bases and J by 3 bases; unmatched bases: 5. In germline, CDR1 is SGHNT, CDR2 YYREEE (reference sequence). The CDR3, as DNA: TGTGCCAGCAGCTTACAGGGGGCCGGGGACACTGAAGCTTTCTTT. Encoded protein: CASSLQGAGDTEAFF.

V gene TRBV3-1 (or the pseudogene TRBV3-2) combines with J gene TRBJ2-7; 7 nucleotides agree with TRBD1. Germline trimming cut 0 bases from V and 6 bases from J; bases unmatched to any gene: 8. The CDR3 is made up of 15 amino acids. CDR1 and CDR2 from the germline V gene are LGHDT and YNNKEL (reference sequence). This CDR3 reads CASSQERQGETEQYF. The CDR3 region has the DNA TGTGCCAGCAGCCAAGAGAGACAGGGAGAAACCGAGCAGTACTTC.

Notes on this clone: The same CDR3 also results from other DNA sequences found in this sample. CDR3 loop: CASSLDRNTEAFF. The CDR3, as DNA: TGTGCCAGCAGTCTAGACAGGAACACTGAAGCTTTCTTT. The V gene is TRBV27, the J gene TRBJ1-1, with D maybe TRBD1 (5 bases). V was shortened by 5 bases and J by 1 base, with 8 bases between the two germline ends. The CDR3 loop spans 13 amino acids. Per the germline V gene, CDR1 is MNHEY and CDR2 is SMNVEV (reference sequence).